This TCR beta chain was captured by sequencing in a study of cytomegalovirus exposure and HLA in healthy donors. With respect to this clone: Antigen unknown.

The study's findings and limits: A few chains tied to CMV proved CMV antigen-specific in vitro.

This CDR3 is 12 amino acids long. The V gene's germline CDR1 is ENHRY and CDR2 SYGVKD. Assay: immunoSEQ multiplex PCR; the TCRdb copy retains only in-frame clones and omits some. The data show under 250,000 clones, with less than 90% seen just once and around 11% held by the top ten. The chain joins TRBV10-3 to TRBJ2-5, with a possible D match to TRBD2 (6 bases). The clonotype comes from a man between 18 and 35 years old in good health and CMV-seropositive. Material: PBMCs. The CDR3 nucleotides read TGTGCAATCGGGGGAGTCGGAGAGACCCAGTACTTC. Protein sequence: CAIGGVGETQYF.